This T cell receptor beta chain comes out of a study of T cells after yellow fever vaccination. Findings and caveats of the study: Highly abundant clonotypes carried over from the bulk population could end up in FACS-sorted repertoires as contaminants. At about 97% for CD4 and just over 85% for CD8, most primary-vaccination clones showed up again after the booster. A weaker but faster secondary response was observed, peaking on day 5 versus 15.

CDR3 length: 13 amino acids. Germline V gene sequence: CDR1 MNHEY, CDR2 SVGAGI. V was cut by 6 bases and J by 8 bases, with 14 bases left in between. For TCR, cDNA came from 5'RACE template switching, which added a universal primer site and UMIs. MiXCR, applied by TCRdb to the 5' RACE reads, yields one record per CDR3 protein. The profile shows 150,000 to 200,000 distinct CDR3 sequences, about a tenth of them singletons. Ten or more counts support this clonotype. Its antigen is not identified. The V and J genes are TRBV6-5 and TRBJ2-4, with D tentatively TRBD2 (6 bases). This TCR was sampled from a man younger than 35 who received the YFV17D yellow fever vaccine. Sequencing was performed on CD8+ T cells sorted from PBMCs, taken 45 days after the yellow fever booster vaccination. The DNA of the CDR3 is TGTGCCAGCAGGATAGCGGAGGGTGACATTCAGTACTTC. Its translation is CASRIAEGDIQYF.